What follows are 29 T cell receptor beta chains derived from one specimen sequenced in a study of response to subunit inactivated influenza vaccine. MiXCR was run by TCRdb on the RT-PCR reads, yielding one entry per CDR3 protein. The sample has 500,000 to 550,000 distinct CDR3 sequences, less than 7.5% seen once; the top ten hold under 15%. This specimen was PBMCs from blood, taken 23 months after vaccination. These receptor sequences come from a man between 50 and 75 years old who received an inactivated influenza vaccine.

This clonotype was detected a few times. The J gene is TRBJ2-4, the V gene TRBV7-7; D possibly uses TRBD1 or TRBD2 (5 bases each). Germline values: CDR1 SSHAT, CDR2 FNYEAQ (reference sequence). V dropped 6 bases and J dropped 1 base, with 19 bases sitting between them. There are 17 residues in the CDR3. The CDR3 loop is CASRGRIRGLAKNIQYF. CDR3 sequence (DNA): TGTGCCAGCAGGGGACGGATAAGAGGACTCGCCAAAAACATTCAGTACTTC.

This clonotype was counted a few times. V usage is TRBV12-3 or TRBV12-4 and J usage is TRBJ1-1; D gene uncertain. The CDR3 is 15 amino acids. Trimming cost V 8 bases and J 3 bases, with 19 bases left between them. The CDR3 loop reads CASATGETRDTEAFF. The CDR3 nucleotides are TGTGCCAGCGCGACCGGGGAGACTAGGGACACTGAAGCTTTCTTT.

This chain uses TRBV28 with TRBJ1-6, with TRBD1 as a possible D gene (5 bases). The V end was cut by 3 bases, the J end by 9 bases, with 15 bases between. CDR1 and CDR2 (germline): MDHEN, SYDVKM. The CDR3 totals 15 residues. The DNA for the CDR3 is TGTGCCAGCAGTTTTGTCCTTACGAGGGGTTCACCCCTCCACTTT. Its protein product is CASSFVLTRGSPLHF.

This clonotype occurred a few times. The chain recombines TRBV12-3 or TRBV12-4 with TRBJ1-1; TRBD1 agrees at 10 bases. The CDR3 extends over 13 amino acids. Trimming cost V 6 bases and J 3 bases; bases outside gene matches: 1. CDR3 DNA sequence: TGTGCCAGCAGGACAGGGGGCCACACTGAAGCTTTCTTT. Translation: CASRTGGHTEAFF.

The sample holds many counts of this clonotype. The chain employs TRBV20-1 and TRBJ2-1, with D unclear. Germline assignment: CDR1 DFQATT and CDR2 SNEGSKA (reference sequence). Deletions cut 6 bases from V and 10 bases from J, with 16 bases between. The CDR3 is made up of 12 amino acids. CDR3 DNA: TGCAGTGCCGCTAGATCTGGGGTCGAGCAGTTCTTC. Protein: CSAARSGVEQFF.

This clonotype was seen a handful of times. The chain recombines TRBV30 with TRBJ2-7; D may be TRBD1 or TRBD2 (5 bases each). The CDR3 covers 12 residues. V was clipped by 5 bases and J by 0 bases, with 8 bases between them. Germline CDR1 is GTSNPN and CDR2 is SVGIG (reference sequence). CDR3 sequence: CAWGGSSYEQYF. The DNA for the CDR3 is TGTGCCTGGGGGGGAAGCTCCTACGAGCAGTACTTC.

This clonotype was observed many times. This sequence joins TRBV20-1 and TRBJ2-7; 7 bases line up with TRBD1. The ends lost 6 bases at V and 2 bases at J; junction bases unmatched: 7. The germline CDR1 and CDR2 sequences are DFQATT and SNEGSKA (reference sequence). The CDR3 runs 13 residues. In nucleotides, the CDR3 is TGCAGTGCCCAGGGACAGTTGACCTACGAGCAGTACTTC. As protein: CSAQGQLTYEQYF.

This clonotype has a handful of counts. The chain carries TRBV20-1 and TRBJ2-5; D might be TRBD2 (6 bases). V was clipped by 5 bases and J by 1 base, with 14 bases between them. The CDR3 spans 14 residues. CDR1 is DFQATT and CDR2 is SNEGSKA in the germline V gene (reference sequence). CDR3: CSAGVWGVQETQYF. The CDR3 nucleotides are TGCAGTGCTGGAGTTTGGGGGGTCCAAGAGACCCAGTACTTC.

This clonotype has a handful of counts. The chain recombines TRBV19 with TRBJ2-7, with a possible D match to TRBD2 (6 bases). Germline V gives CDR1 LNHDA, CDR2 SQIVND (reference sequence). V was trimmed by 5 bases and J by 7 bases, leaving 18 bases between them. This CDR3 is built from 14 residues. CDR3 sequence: CASSAHAVGGEQYF. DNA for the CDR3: TGTGCCAGTAGTGCCCACGCGGTCGGAGGGGAGCAGTACTTC.

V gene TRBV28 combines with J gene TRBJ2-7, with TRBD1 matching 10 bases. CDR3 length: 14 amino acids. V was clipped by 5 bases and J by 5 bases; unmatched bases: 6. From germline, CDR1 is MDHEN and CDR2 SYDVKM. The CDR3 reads CASSRGTGVHEQYF. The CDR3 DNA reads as TGTGCCAGCAGTCGCGGGACAGGGGTCCACGAGCAGTACTTC.

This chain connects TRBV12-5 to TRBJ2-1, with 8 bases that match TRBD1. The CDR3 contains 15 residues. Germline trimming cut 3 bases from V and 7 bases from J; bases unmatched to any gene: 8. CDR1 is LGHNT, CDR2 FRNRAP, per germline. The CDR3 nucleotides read TGTGCTAGTGGTTTTGGGCAGGGGGCCCGAAATGAGCAGTTCTTC. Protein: CASGFGQGARNEQFF.

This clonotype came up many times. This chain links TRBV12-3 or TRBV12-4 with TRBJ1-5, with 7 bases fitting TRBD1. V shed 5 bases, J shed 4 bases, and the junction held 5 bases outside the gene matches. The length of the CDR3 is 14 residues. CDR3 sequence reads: CASSQGQNNQPQHF. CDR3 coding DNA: TGTGCCAGCAGTCAGGGACAGAATAATCAGCCCCAGCATTTT.

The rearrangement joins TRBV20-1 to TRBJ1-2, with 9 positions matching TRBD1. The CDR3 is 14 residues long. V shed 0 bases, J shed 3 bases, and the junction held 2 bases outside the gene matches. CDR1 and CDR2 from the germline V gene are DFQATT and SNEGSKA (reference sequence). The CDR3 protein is CSAREDRGDYGYTF. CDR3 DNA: TGCAGTGCTAGAGAGGACAGGGGCGACTATGGCTACACCTTC.

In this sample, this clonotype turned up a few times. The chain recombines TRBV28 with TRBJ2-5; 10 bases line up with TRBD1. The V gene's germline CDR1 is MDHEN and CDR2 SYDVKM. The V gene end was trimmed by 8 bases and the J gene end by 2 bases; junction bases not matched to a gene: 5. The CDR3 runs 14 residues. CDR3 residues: CASEPGQGQETQYF. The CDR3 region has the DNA TGTGCCAGCGAGCCGGGACAGGGGCAAGAGACCCAGTACTTC. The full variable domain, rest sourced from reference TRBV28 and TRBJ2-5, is DVKVTQSSRYLVKRTGEKVFLECVQDMDHENMFWYRQDPGLGLRLIYFSYDVKMKEKGDIPEGYSVSREKKERFSLILESASTNQTSMYLCASEPGQGQETQYFGPGTRLLVL.

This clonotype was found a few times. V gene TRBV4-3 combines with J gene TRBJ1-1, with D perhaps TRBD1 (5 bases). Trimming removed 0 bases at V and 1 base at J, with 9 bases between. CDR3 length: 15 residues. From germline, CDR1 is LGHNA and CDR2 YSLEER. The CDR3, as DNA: TGCGCCAGCAGCCAAGATTGGACAACGAACACTGAAGCTTTCTTT. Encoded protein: CASSQDWTTNTEAFF.

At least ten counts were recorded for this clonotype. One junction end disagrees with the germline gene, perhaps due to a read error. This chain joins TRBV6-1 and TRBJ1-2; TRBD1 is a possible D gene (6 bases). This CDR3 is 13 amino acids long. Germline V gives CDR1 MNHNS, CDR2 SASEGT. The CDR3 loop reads CASTETGRTGYTF. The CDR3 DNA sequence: TGTGCCAGCACTGAAACAGGGCGGACTGGCTACACCTTC.

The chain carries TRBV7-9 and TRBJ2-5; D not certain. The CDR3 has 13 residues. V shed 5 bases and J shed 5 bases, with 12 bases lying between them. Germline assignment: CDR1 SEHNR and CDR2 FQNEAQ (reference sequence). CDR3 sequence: CASSTGPLETQYF. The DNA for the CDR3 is TGTGCCAGCAGCACGGGCCCCCTGGAGACCCAGTACTTC.

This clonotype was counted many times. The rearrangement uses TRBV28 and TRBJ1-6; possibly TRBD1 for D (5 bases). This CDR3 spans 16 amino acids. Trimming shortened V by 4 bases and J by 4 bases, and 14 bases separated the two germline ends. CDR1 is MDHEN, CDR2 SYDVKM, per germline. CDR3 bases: TGTGCCAGCAGTTCCCCCCTGACAGTTTATAATTCACCCCTCCACTTT. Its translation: CASSSPLTVYNSPLHF.

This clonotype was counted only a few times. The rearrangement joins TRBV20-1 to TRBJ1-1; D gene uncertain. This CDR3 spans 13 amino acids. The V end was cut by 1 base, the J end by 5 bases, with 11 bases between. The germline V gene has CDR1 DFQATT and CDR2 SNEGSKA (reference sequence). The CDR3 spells CSARGEGRTEAFF. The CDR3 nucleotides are TGCAGTGCTAGAGGCGAGGGAAGGACTGAAGCTTTCTTT.

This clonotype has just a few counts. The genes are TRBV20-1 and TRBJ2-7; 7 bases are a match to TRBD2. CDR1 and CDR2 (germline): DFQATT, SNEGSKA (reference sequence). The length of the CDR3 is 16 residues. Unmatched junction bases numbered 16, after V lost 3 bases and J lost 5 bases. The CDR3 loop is CSASSLATSNVNEQYF. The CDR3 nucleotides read TGCAGTGCTAGCAGTCTCGCGACTAGCAACGTCAACGAGCAGTACTTC.

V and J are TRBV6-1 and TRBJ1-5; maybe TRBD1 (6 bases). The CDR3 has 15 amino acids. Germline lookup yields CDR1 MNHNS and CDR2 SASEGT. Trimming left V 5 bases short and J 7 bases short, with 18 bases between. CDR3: CASSPINRARQPQHF. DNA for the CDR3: TGTGCCAGCAGTCCCATTAACAGGGCACGCCAGCCCCAGCATTTT.

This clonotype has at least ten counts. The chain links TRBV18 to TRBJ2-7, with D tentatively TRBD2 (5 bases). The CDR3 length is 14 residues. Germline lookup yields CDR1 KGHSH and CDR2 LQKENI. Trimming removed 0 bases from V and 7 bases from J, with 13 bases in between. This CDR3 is CASSPPGGYREQYF. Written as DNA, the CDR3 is TGTGCCAGCTCACCACCCGGCGGGTATAGGGAGCAGTACTTC.

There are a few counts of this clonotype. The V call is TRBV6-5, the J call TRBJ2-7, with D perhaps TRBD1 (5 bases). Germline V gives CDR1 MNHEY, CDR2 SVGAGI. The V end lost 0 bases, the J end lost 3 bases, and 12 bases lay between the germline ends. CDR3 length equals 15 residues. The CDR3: CASSYSVSGFYEQYF. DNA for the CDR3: TGTGCCAGCAGTTACTCTGTCTCAGGGTTCTACGAGCAGTACTTC.

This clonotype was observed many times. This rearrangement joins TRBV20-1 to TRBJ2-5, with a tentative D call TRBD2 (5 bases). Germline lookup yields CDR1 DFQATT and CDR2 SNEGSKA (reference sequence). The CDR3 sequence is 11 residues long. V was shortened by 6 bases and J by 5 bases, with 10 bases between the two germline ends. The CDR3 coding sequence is TGCAGTGCAGGAGCGGTGGAGACCCAGTACTTC. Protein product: CSAGAVETQYF.

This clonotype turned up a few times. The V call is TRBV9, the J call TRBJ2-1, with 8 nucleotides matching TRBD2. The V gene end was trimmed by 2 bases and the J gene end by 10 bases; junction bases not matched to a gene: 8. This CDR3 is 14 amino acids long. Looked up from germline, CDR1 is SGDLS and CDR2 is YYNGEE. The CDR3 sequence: CASSVQRERIEQFF. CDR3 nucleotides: TGTGCCAGCAGCGTCCAGCGGGAGAGGATAGAGCAGTTCTTC.

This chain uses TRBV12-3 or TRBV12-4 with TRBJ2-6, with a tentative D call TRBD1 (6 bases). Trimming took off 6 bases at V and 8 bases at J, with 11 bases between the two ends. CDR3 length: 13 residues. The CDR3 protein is CASSPTGTNVLTF. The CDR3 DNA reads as TGTGCCAGCAGCCCCACAGGGACCAACGTCCTGACTTTC.

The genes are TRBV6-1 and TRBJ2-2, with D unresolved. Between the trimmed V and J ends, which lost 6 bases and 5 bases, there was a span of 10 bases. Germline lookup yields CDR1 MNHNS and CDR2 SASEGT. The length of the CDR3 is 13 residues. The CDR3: CASRAVVTGELFF. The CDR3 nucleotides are TGTGCCAGCAGGGCCGTGGTTACCGGGGAGCTGTTTTTT.

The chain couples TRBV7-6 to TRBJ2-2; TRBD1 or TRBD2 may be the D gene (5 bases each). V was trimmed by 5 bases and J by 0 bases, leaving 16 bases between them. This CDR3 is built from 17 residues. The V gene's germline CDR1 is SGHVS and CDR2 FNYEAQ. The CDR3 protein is CASSRRDRRTNTGELFF. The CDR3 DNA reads TGTGCCAGCAGCCGAAGGGACCGGCGAACGAACACCGGGGAGCTGTTTTTT.

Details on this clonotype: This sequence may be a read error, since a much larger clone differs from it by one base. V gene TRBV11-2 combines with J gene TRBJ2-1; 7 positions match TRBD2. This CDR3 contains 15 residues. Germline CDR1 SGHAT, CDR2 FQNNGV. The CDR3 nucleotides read TGTGCCAGCAGCTCCCTAAGGCGGGAGTACAAAGAGCAGTTCTTC. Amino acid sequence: CASSSLRREYKEQFF. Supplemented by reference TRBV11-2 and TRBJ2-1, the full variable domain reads EAGVAQSPRYKIIEKRQSVAFWCNPISGHATLYWYQQILGQGPKLLIQFQNNGVVDDSQLPKDRFSAERLKGVDSTLKIQPAKLEDSAVYLCASSSLRREYKEQFFGPGTRLTVL.